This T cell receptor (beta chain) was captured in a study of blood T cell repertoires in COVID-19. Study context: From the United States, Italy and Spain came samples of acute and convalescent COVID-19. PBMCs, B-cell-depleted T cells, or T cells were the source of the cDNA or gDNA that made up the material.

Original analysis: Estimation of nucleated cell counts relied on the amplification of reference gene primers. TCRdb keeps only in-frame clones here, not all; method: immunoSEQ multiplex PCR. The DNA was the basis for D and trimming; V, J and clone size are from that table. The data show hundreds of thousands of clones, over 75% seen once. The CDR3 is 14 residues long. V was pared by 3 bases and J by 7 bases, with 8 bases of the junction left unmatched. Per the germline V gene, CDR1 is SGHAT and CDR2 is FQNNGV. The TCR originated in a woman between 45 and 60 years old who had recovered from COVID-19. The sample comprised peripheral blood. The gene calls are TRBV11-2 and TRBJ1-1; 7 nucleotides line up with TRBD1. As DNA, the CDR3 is TGTGCCAGCAGCTTCTCCGGGACAGTCCTTGAAGCTTTCTTT. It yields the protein CASSFSGTVLEAFF.